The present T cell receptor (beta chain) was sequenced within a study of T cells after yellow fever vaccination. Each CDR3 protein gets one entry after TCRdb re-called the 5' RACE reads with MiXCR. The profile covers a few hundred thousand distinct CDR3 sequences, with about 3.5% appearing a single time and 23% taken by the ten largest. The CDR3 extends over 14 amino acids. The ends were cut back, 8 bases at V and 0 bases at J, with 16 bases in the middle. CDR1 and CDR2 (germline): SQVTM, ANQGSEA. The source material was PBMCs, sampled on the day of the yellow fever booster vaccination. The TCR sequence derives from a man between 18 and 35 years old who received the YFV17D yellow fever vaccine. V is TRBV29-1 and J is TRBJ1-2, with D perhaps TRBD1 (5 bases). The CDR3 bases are TGCAGCCACCGTAAGGGGCTCGCTAACTATGGCTACACCTTC. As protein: CSHRKGLANYGYTF.